The 15 T cell receptor beta chains presented below share a single source sample, sequenced in a study of vaccination effects on CD4 cells after COVID-19. After expansion with viral peptide pools in the ViraFEST assay, antigen-specific CD4+ T cells were sequenced. Scientists isolated CD4+ T cells after a roughly 9-day culture period ended. Either the mRNA-1273 or the BNT162b2 vaccine was given to participants as two doses. Using immunoSEQ multiplex PCR, the repertoire was profiled, and TCRdb retains in-frame clones only, with some absent. Among around 15,000 clones listed, about 74% were seen once. These receptors' antigens are unknown. This sample comprised CD4+ T cells from PBMCs cultured with HCoV-NL63 spike peptides, obtained after COVID-19 vaccination. The source of these receptors is a human donor who received a COVID-19 vaccine.

This clone was seen a few times. The chain couples TRBV3-1 (or the pseudogene TRBV3-2) to TRBJ1-6; 8 bases map to TRBD1. Trimming removed 6 bases from V and 8 bases from J; junction bases left unmatched: 9. The germline V gene has CDR1 LGHDT and CDR2 YNNKEL (reference sequence). There are 15 residues in the CDR3. The CDR3 region is CASRETGTGYSPLHF. CDR3 DNA sequence: TGTGCCAGCAGGGAGACCGGGACAGGTTATTCACCCCTCCACTTT.

This clone was recorded a few times. The rearrangement uses TRBV25-1 and TRBJ2-7; 9 bases are shared with TRBD1. Germline CDR1 and CDR2: MGHDK and SYGVNS. The V gene end was trimmed by 2 bases and the J gene end by 3 bases; junction bases not matched to a gene: 2. The CDR3 totals 14 residues. The CDR3 bases are TGTGCCAGCAGTGAAGAGACAGGGGGCTACGAGCAGTACTTC. Its translation is CASSEETGGYEQYF.

The chain has TRBV18 and TRBJ1-1; unclear D gene. The CDR3 contains 14 residues. The V gene's germline CDR1 is KGHSH and CDR2 LQKENI. The V end was cut by 4 bases, the J end by 2 bases, with 11 bases between. The CDR3 DNA reads TGTGCCAGCTCACGAACCGAGGGTAACACTGAAGCTTTCTTT. As protein: CASSRTEGNTEAFF.

The chain uses TRBV9 and TRBJ2-3; the D is unclear. There are 16 residues in the CDR3. Trimming pared 2 bases from V and 0 bases from J, leaving 13 bases between. CDR1 is SGDLS, CDR2 YYNGEE, per germline. CDR3 loop: CASSVQASPSTDTQYF. Here the CDR3 DNA reads TGTGCCAGCAGCGTCCAAGCTAGTCCTAGCACAGATACGCAGTATTTT.

This rearrangement joins TRBV5-4 to TRBJ1-6; no reliable D call. The V end was cut by 4 bases, the J end by 0 bases, with 8 bases between. This CDR3 spans 15 amino acids. The germline gives CDR1 SGHNT, CDR2 YYREEE (reference sequence). Written as DNA, the CDR3 is TGTGCCAGCAGCCCAGGAAGCTCCTATAATTCACCCCTCCACTTT. This translates into CASSPGSSYNSPLHF.

V is TRBV28 and J is TRBJ1-4; D is uncertain. With 5 bases removed from V and 4 bases from J, the gap between germline ends came to 8 bases. Germline V CDR1 and CDR2: MDHEN, SYDVKM. There are 13 residues in the CDR3. CDR3 protein: CASSPHSNEKLFF. The CDR3 region has the DNA TGTGCCAGCAGTCCGCACAGTAATGAAAAACTGTTTTTT.

V is TRBV12-5 and J is TRBJ2-3; D might be TRBD1 or TRBD2, each matching 5 bases. The germline V gene has CDR1 LGHNT and CDR2 FRNRAP. The ends were cut back, 3 bases at V and 1 base at J, with 8 bases in the middle. There are 14 residues in the CDR3. The CDR3 region is CASGLVGGTDTQYF. In nucleotides, the CDR3 is TGTGCTAGTGGTTTAGTGGGGGGCACAGATACGCAGTATTTT.

This chain links TRBV27 with TRBJ1-2; no clear D. Germline CDR1 is MNHEY and CDR2 is SMNVEV (reference sequence). This CDR3 region has 14 residues. The V end lost 5 bases, the J end lost 6 bases, and 16 bases lay between the germline ends. The CDR3 sequence is CASSPSKLWDGYTF. The CDR3 DNA reads as TGTGCCAGCAGTCCTTCGAAGTTATGGGATGGCTACACCTTC.

The J gene is TRBJ2-5, the V gene TRBV4-2; D is unclear. The germline V gene encodes CDR1 LGHNA and CDR2 YNFKEQ. This CDR3 has 13 residues. V was cut by 2 bases and J by 2 bases, with 6 bases left in between. The CDR3 DNA follows: TGTGCCAGCAGCCAAACCAATCAAGAGACCCAGTACTTC. It is translated as CASSQTNQETQYF.

This chain connects TRBV3-1 (or the pseudogene TRBV3-2) to TRBJ2-7; 10 bases match TRBD1. The CDR3 is made up of 17 amino acids. With V trimmed by 0 bases and J by 1 base, 6 bases remained unmatched. Germline CDR1 reads LGHDT; CDR2 reads YNNKEL (reference sequence). The CDR3 reads CASSQDWTGGFSYEQYF. The CDR3 DNA follows: TGTGCCAGCAGCCAAGATTGGACAGGGGGTTTTTCCTACGAGCAGTACTTC.

The chain is built from TRBV5-1 and TRBJ2-3, with D uncertain. The V gene's germline CDR1 is SGHRS and CDR2 YFSETQ. V was pared by 1 base and J by 4 bases, with 13 bases between. This CDR3 has 15 residues. The CDR3 region is CASSLWGQTADTQYF. DNA of the CDR3: TGCGCCAGCAGCTTGTGGGGTCAGACGGCAGATACGCAGTATTTT.

The chain recombines TRBV28 with TRBJ1-2; D gene unclear. Deletions cut 4 bases from V and 4 bases from J, with 7 bases between. CDR3 length equals 12 residues. Germline V gene data show CDR1 as MDHEN and CDR2 as SYDVKM. CDR3 region: CASSSGIYGYTF. CDR3 nucleotides: TGTGCCAGCAGTTCGGGTATCTATGGCTACACCTTC.

This chain links TRBV5-4 with TRBJ1-4, with D possibly matching TRBD1 (5 bases). The CDR3 is 15 residues long. The germline V gene has CDR1 SGHNT and CDR2 YYREEE (reference sequence). The V end was cut by 4 bases, the J end by 6 bases, with 16 bases between. The CDR3 here is CASSTKQAPDEKLFF. The CDR3 bases are TGTGCCAGCAGCACGAAACAGGCGCCGGATGAAAAACTGTTTTTT.

The V and J genes are TRBV6-2 or TRBV6-3 and TRBJ2-1, with D possibly matching TRBD2 (5 bases). V lost 5 bases and J 2 bases, leaving 13 bases between the germline ends. The CDR3 is 15 amino acids. Germline-derived CDR1 and CDR2 are MNHEY and SVGEGT. CDR3 residues: CASSQSEGPYNEQFF. CDR3 nucleotides: TGTGCCAGCAGTCAAAGCGAGGGTCCCTACAATGAGCAGTTCTTC.

This rearrangement joins TRBV4-1 to TRBJ2-7; tentative D call: TRBD2 (6 bases). V gave up 4 bases and J gave up 0 bases, with 10 bases separating them. The CDR3 loop spans 14 amino acids. CDR1 is MGHRA and CDR2 is YSYEKL in the germline V gene. This chain's CDR3 is CASSRLASSYEQYF. CDR3 nucleotides: TGCGCCAGCAGCCGTCTAGCGAGCTCCTACGAGCAGTACTTC.